This T cell receptor beta chain stems from a study of beta chain features in type 1 diabetes. At the level of the study: The examined sorted cells totaled roughly 110,000,000 across samples.

Germline values: CDR1 SGHRS, CDR2 YFSETQ. V shed 0 bases and J shed 4 bases, with 6 bases lying between them. This CDR3 spans 13 amino acids. Expressed TCRB transcripts were sequenced after all isolated RNA was converted to cDNA. Some clones are missing from TCRdb's copy, which holds only in-frame ones; the method was immunoSEQ multiplex PCR. The table shows around 340,000 clones, with 7.5% to 9% occurring only once. Once sorted, every population was more than 95% pure. Sample: central memory CD4+ T cells from blood. The source is a woman aged 18-30 years in good health. The V and J genes are TRBV5-1 and TRBJ2-3; possible D gene TRBD1, 6 bases. The CDR3 spells CASSLEGADTQYF. As DNA, the CDR3 is TGCGCCAGCAGCTTGGAGGGGGCAGATACGCAGTATTTT.